These 15 T cell receptor beta chains share one sample of origin, sequenced in a study of regulatory T cells in long-lasting Graves disease (dated by TCRdb to about 2021). In light of the paper, this sample's time point label describes: persistent/refractory GD, antithyroid drugs over 5 years with positive TRAb. RNA was extracted from PBMCs in TRIzol for both TCR sequencing and RNA sequencing. The receptor library was made with multiplex PCR. Sequenced on an Illumina HiSeq 4000. To build TCR beta libraries, CDR3 regions were amplified by Arm-PCR using iRepertoire HTBI primers. TCRdb reworked the public reads: Q25 trimming with fastp, MiXCR clone assembly, productive beta chains retained. Every CDR3 protein is listed once, alongside the most common genes and DNA of its rows. This sample lists 500,000 to 800,000 distinct CDR3 sequences; about 30% were detected once. The top ten constitute about 40% of the sample.

The material sequenced was peripheral blood mononuclear cells (PBMCs), taken when the disease was refractory, from a patient treated with antithyroid drugs. The receptors here all came from a female donor with Graves disease.

V and J are TRBV11-2 and TRBJ2-5; TRBD2 is a possible D gene (5 bases). TRBJ2-1 explains the end of the DNA better; the J call may be wrong. This CDR3 has 17 amino acids. The germline V gene encodes CDR1 SGHAT and CDR2 FQNNGV. CDR3 protein: CASSLLVRGRGRNEQFF. The CDR3 region has the DNA TGTGCCAGCAGCTTATTAGTCCGTGGGCGAGGGAGAAATGAGCAGTTCTTC.

The chain employs TRBV2 and TRBJ1-1; unclear D gene. Germline CDR1 and CDR2: SNHLY and FYNNEI. Trimming cost V 6 bases and J 0 bases, with 11 bases left between them. The CDR3 runs 14 residues. The CDR3 region has the DNA TGTGCCAGCAGGCGGACTTACATGAACACTGAAGCTTTCTTT. This encodes CASRRTYMNTEAFF.

The gene calls are TRBV19 and TRBJ2-7; a possible D gene is TRBD1 (7 bases). This CDR3 is 14 amino acids long. The V gene lost 3 bases and the J gene lost 8 bases, with 17 bases spanning the gap. The germline CDR1 and CDR2 sequences are LNHDA and SQIVND (reference sequence). The CDR3 region is CASSIGGGEDQQYF. The CDR3 nucleotides are TGTGCCAGTAGTATTGGAGGGGGCGAGGACCAGCAGTACTTC.

This clonotype occurred a few times. The J gene is TRBJ1-1, the V gene TRBV12-3 or TRBV12-4; D possibly corresponds to TRBD1 (5 bases). V dropped 8 bases and J dropped 7 bases, with 20 bases sitting between them. CDR3 length: 14 amino acids. The CDR3 loop is CASRDPAGRVEAFF. The CDR3 region has the DNA TGTGCCAGCCGAGACCCAGCAGGGAGAGTTGAAGCTTTCTTT.

This clonotype was counted only a few times. The chain has TRBV10-3 and TRBJ1-1; perhaps TRBD1 as D (5 bases). This CDR3 is 15 amino acids long. Per germline, CDR1 ENHRY and CDR2 SYGVKD. V lost 0 bases to trimming and J lost 5 bases, with 13 bases between them. CDR3 coding DNA: TGTGCCATCAGTGAGTCTGAAGGGGCGAAAACTGAAGCTTTCTTT. It codes for CAISESEGAKTEAFF.

This clonotype showed up many times. This chain joins TRBV12-3 or TRBV12-4 and TRBJ1-6; D not resolved. Trimming removed 2 bases at V and 7 bases at J, with 9 bases between. This CDR3 spans 14 amino acids. The chain's CDR3 is CASSLRGRNSPLHF. The CDR3 DNA follows: TGTGCCAGCAGTTTAAGAGGGAGGAATTCACCCCTCCACTTT.

This clonotype came up a few times. This may come from a read error, since a much larger clone is one base off. The CDR3 is CASSESRGCGYTF. Here the CDR3 DNA reads TGTGCCAGCAGTGAGAGCAGGGGCTGTGGCTACACCTTC. The chain is built from TRBV2 and TRBJ1-2; possibly TRBD1 for D (6 bases). The V gene lost 3 bases and the J gene lost 7 bases, with 12 bases spanning the gap. This CDR3 comprises 13 residues. The germline V gene has CDR1 SNHLY and CDR2 FYNNEI.

The gene calls are TRBV5-6 and TRBJ1-5; TRBD1 agrees at 7 bases. J was trimmed by 4 bases and V by 7 bases; bases with no gene match: 14. This CDR3 has 16 residues. CDR1 and CDR2 from the germline V gene are SGHDT and YYEEEE. CDR3 DNA sequence: TGTGCCAGCTCACCAGAGTCGGACAGGAGAAATCAGCCCCAGCATTTT. The encoded protein is CASSPESDRRNQPQHF. Variable domain in full (rest from reference TRBV5-6 and TRBJ1-5): DAGVTQSPTHLIKTRGQQVTLRCSPKSGHDTVSWYQQALGQGPQFIFQYYEEEERQRGNFPDRFSGHQFPNYSSELNVNALLLGDSALYLCASSPESDRRNQPQHFGDGTRLSIL.

There are many counts of this clonotype. The CDR3 DNA reads as TGTGCCAGCAGCTTGACCGGGACAGTGGAAAAACTGTTTTTT. Its translation: CASSLTGTVEKLFF. The rearrangement links TRBV11-2 to TRBJ1-4; 7 bases match TRBD1. The germline V gene encodes CDR1 SGHAT and CDR2 FQNNGV. The CDR3 extends over 14 amino acids. V lost 3 bases to trimming and J lost 8 bases; unmatched junction nucleotides: 6.

There are many counts of this clonotype. The junction departs from germline at one end; a sequencing error may be responsible. This chain uses TRBV5-1 with TRBJ1-2, with 10 nucleotides matching TRBD1. CDR1 and CDR2 from the germline V gene are SGHRS and YFSETQ. The CDR3 runs 13 residues. The CDR3 reads CASSLDRGPGYTF. CDR3 sequence (DNA): TGTGCCAGCAGCCTCGACAGGGGGCCTGGCTACACCTTC.

This clonotype was counted ten times or more. V usage is TRBV6-2 or TRBV6-3 and J usage is TRBJ1-6, with 9 bases aligning to TRBD1. V shed 0 bases, J shed 3 bases, and the junction held 3 bases outside the gene matches. Germline V CDR1 and CDR2: MNHEY, SVGEGT. The CDR3 covers 17 residues. DNA of the CDR3: TGTGCCAGCAGTTACTCGAAGGACAGGGGCTATAATTCACCCCTCCACTTT. Translating gives CASSYSKDRGYNSPLHF.

The chain links TRBV5-1 to TRBJ2-7; 10 positions match TRBD1. Per germline, CDR1 SGHRS and CDR2 YFSETQ. The V segment lost 0 bases and the J segment 3 bases; nucleotides outside the gene matches: 9. This CDR3 comprises 17 residues. As DNA, the CDR3 is TGCGCCAGCAGCTTGGTTGGAACCGGGACAGGGGTCTACGAGCAGTACTTC. It yields the protein CASSLVGTGTGVYEQYF.

V usage is TRBV7-9 and J usage is TRBJ1-6; D perhaps matches TRBD1 (6 bases). This CDR3 region has 13 residues. V lost 10 bases, J lost 5 bases, and 12 bases lay in between. From germline, CDR1 is SEHNR and CDR2 FQNEAQ (reference sequence). The CDR3 DNA reads as TGTGCCATCCGGGACATGCATAATTCACCCCTCCACTTT. It translates to CAIRDMHNSPLHF.

The sample holds a few counts of this clonotype. The chain is built from TRBV6-5 and TRBJ1-1; D is unclear. CDR3 length: 12 amino acids. The germline V gene has CDR1 MNHEY and CDR2 SVGAGI. Trimming removed 0 bases from V and 6 bases from J, with 5 bases in between. CDR3 protein: CASSYSNSEAFF. The CDR3 DNA reads TGTGCCAGCAGTTACTCGAATTCTGAAGCTTTCTTT.

This chain uses TRBV15 with TRBJ1-5, with D unresolved. CDR3 size: 14 residues. Germline CDR1 and CDR2: LNHNV and YYDKDF (reference sequence). V was cut by 1 base and J by 9 bases, with 13 bases left in between. For the CDR3, the DNA is TGTGCCACCAGCAGAGTTACGGATAGAGGGCCCCAGCATTTT. It yields the protein CATSRVTDRGPQHF.